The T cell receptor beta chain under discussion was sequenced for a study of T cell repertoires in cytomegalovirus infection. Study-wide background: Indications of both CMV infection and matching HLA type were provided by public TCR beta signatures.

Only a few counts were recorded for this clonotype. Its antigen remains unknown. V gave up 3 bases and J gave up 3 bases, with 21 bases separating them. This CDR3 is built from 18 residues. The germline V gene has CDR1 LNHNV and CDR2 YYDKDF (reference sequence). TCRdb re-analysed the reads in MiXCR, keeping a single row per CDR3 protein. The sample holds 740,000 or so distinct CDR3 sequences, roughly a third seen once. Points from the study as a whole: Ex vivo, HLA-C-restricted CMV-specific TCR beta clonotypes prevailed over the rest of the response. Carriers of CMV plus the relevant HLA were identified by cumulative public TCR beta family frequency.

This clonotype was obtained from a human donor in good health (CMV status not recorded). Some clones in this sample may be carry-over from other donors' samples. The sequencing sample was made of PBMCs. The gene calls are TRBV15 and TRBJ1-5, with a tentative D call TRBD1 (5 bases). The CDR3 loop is CATSSLRAGGRFNQPQHF. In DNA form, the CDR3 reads TGTGCCACCAGCAGTCTTAGAGCGGGGGGACGGTTCAATCAGCCCCAGCATTTT.